This T cell receptor (beta chain) was sequenced during a study of cytomegalovirus exposure and HLA in healthy donors. Study outcomes and limitations: An analysis was carried out later, and it reportedly showed fewer N-insertions in an Asian-associated ancestry cluster than the approximately 610-donor mean.

Germline-derived CDR1 and CDR2 are MNHEY and SMNVEV (reference sequence). Between the trimmed V and J ends, which lost 1 base and 1 base, there was a span of 13 bases. CDR3 length: 16 residues. Amplification used 60 Vbeta primers and 13 Jbeta primers. As originally analysed: An analysis that came later counted approximately 76 million unique TCR beta chains, around 12 million shared. Profiling relied on immunoSEQ multiplex PCR, and the TCRdb table lists in-frame clones only, not all of them. V, J and clone size are taken as reported in that table, and D and trimming were inferred from the DNA itself. The data contain 95,000 to 100,000 clones, roughly four fifths of them singletons. Comment on this clone: The antigen remains undetermined.

The origin of this receptor is a female donor in good health and CMV-seronegative. This chain links TRBV27 with TRBJ1-1; possible D gene TRBD1, 5 bases. Input material: PBMCs. Written as DNA, the CDR3 is TGTGCCAGCAGTTTATTTCGTTCAAGGGGGAACACTGAAGCTTTCTTT. Translation gives CASSLFRSRGNTEAFF.